The present T cell receptor beta chain was sequenced within a study of blood T cells in healthy people across ages. Germline CDR1 reads DFQATT; CDR2 reads SNEGSKA (reference sequence). This CDR3 comprises 12 residues. V lost 3 bases, J lost 2 bases, and 7 bases lay in between. A J-beta primer mix and a sample-barcoded 5' primer were used in a second PCR of roughly 7 to 12 cycles. TCRdb re-derived calls from the 5' RACE reads in MiXCR, one entry per CDR3 protein. The table includes under 800,000 distinct CDR3 sequences, roughly 44% detected once. The V call is TRBV20-1, the J call TRBJ1-2, with D possibly TRBD1 on 6 matching bases. This sequence was found in a woman aged 55-69 years in good health. Source material: blood. The CDR3 sequence is CSARGANYGYTF. The CDR3 DNA sequence: TGCAGTGCTAGGGGGGCAAACTATGGCTACACCTTC.